Presented here are 27 T cell receptor beta chains from one specimen sequenced in a study of blood T cell repertoires in COVID-19. Some clones are missing from TCRdb's copy, which holds only in-frame ones; the method was immunoSEQ multiplex PCR. The sample lists 100,000 or so clones; 70% to 90% were seen once. The sample was peripheral blood. The receptors originated from a woman aged 60-75 years with acute or convalescent COVID-19.

The chain uses TRBV27 and TRBJ1-5; weak D call: TRBD1 (5 bases). V was shortened by 2 bases and J by 4 bases, with 12 bases between the two germline ends. Germline-derived CDR1 and CDR2 are MNHEY and SMNVEV (reference sequence). The CDR3 length is 15 residues. The CDR3 here is CASSLTAGPNQPQHF. The DNA for the CDR3 is TGTGCCAGCAGTTTAACCGCAGGGCCGAATCAGCCCCAGCATTTT.

The chain combines TRBV3-1 (or the pseudogene TRBV3-2) with TRBJ2-5; TRBD2 might be the D (7 bases). Trimming removed 1 base at V and 7 bases at J, with 19 bases between. The CDR3 loop spans 16 amino acids. CDR1 is LGHDT and CDR2 is YNNKEL in the germline V gene (reference sequence). CDR3 protein: CASSQVLAGGGVTQYF. As DNA, the CDR3 is TGTGCCAGCAGCCAAGTCTTAGCAGGAGGGGGGGTGACCCAGTACTTC.

The chain joins TRBV2 to TRBJ2-1; D is possibly TRBD2 (6 bases). V lost 8 bases and J lost 0, with 14 bases in between. The CDR3 covers 15 residues. Germline V gene lookup returns CDR1 SNHLY and CDR2 FYNNEI. In nucleotides, the CDR3 is TGTGCCAGCGAATATAGCGGAAGCTCCTACAATGAGCAGTTCTTC. It is translated as CASEYSGSSYNEQFF.

V gene TRBV3-1 (or the pseudogene TRBV3-2) combines with J gene TRBJ2-5; D is unresolved. The V and J ends lost 5 bases and 5 bases respectively, with 9 bases between them. From germline, CDR1 is LGHDT and CDR2 YNNKEL (reference sequence). The CDR3 runs 12 residues. CDR3 bases: TGTGCCAGCAGCAGTAGGAGCGAGACCCAGTACTTC. This encodes CASSSRSETQYF.

The chain couples TRBV21-1 to TRBJ2-7; the DNA was not used to check the table's D call, TRBD2. TRBV21-1 represents a pseudogene. This CDR3 comprises 16 residues. In nucleotides, the CDR3 is TGTGCCAGCAGCATCTTACTAGCGGAAAACGCCTACGAGCAGTACGTC. This gives the protein CASSILLAENAYEQYV.

This chain uses TRBV24-1 with TRBJ2-2, with a weak D call TRBD2 (6 bases). The CDR3 consists of 17 residues. Trimming cost V 0 bases and J 7 bases, with 17 bases left between them. Germline V gene sequence: CDR1 KGHDR, CDR2 SFDVKD. Here the CDR3 DNA reads TGTGCCACCAGTGATTTGCTAGGACGTTCGGAGGGCGGGGAGCTGTTTTTT. Translating it yields CATSDLLGRSEGGELFF.

The chain combines TRBV12-2 with TRBJ1-2. TRBV12-2 is a pseudogene segment. The CDR3 spans 15 residues. The DNA of the CDR3 is TGTGCAAGTCGCCCCCGGGACGGGGGGTGTGGTGGCTACACCTTC. Translated: CASRPRDGGCGGYTF.

V is TRBV21-1 and J is TRBJ1-2. TRBV21-1 is shown as a pseudogene. The length of the CDR3 is 18 residues. The CDR3 DNA follows: TGTGCCAGCAGGAATACCGATTGGGGAGATAAAGCTAACTATGGCTACACCTTC. It is translated as CASRNTDWGDKANYGYTF.

The chain is built from TRBV10-2 and TRBJ1-1; TRBD1 aligns across 8 bases. This CDR3 contains 14 residues. Trimming took 6 bases from V and 1 from J; bases not matched to a gene: 4. CDR1 is WSHSY, CDR2 SAAADI, per germline. The CDR3 DNA sequence: TGCGCCAGCAGGACACAGGGGGGGAACACTGAAGCTTTCTTT. Protein sequence: CASRTQGGNTEAFF.

The gene calls are TRBV3-1 (or the pseudogene TRBV3-2) and TRBJ1-1, with TRBD1 matching 10 bases. The germline V gene encodes CDR1 LGHDT and CDR2 YNNKEL (reference sequence). CDR3 length: 16 amino acids. J gave up 1 base and V 9 bases, and 11 bases lay outside the gene matches. In nucleotides, the CDR3 is TGTGCCAGTCGTTTGATGGGACAGGGGCCGAACACTGAAGCTTTCTTT. Amino acids: CASRLMGQGPNTEAFF.

This clone was seen just once. V gene TRBV9 combines with J gene TRBJ1-1; D is ambiguous. The V gene's germline CDR1 is SGDLS and CDR2 YYNGEE. Trimming shortened V by 4 bases and J by 1 base, and 20 bases separated the two germline ends. The CDR3 runs to 17 residues. The CDR3 here is CASSPVSTASRNTEAFF. The CDR3 DNA sequence: TGTGCCAGCAGCCCCGTGTCGACTGCGTCCCGGAACACTGAAGCTTTCTTT.

J is TRBJ2-5 and V is TRBV5-6; D gene uncertain. There are 11 residues in the CDR3. Per the germline V gene, CDR1 is SGHDT and CDR2 is YYEEEE. Trimming pared 1 base from V and 4 bases from J, leaving 2 bases between. The CDR3 DNA reads as TGTGCCAGCAGCTTGCGAGAGACCCAGTACTTC. The encoded protein is CASSLRETQYF. Combining the CDR3 with reference TRBV5-6 and TRBJ2-5 gives the whole variable domain DAGVTQSPTHLIKTRGQQVTLRCSPKSGHDTVSWYQQALGQGPQFIFQYYEEEERQRGNFPDRFSGHQFPNYSSELNVNALLLGDSALYLCASSLRETQYFGPGTRLLVL.

The chain joins TRBV9 to TRBJ2-3, with D possibly TRBD2 on 5 matching bases. CDR1 and CDR2 from the germline V gene are SGDLS and YYNGEE. The CDR3 length is 15 residues. The V and J ends lost 0 bases and 6 bases respectively, with 14 bases between them. CDR3: CASSVAGPSMDTQYF. The CDR3 DNA reads as TGTGCCAGCAGCGTAGCTGGACCTAGCATGGATACGCAGTATTTT.

This chain joins TRBV19 and TRBJ1-1, with D possibly being TRBD1 (5 bases). This CDR3 contains 14 residues. V shed 3 bases and J shed 5 bases, with 13 bases lying between them. The germline V gene encodes CDR1 LNHDA and CDR2 SQIVND (reference sequence). CDR3 region: CASSMAWGRTEAFF. The CDR3 coding sequence is TGTGCCAGTAGTATGGCGTGGGGCCGGACTGAAGCTTTCTTT.

V usage is TRBV5-4 and J usage is TRBJ1-6; D gene unclear. From germline, CDR1 is SGHNT and CDR2 YYREEE (reference sequence). This CDR3 region has 13 residues. V lost 0 bases, J lost 7 bases, and 5 bases lay in between. The DNA of the CDR3 is TGTGCCAGCAGCTTGGACCTAAATTCACCCCTCCACTTT. Translated, it gives CASSLDLNSPLHF.

The chain links TRBV3-1 (or the pseudogene TRBV3-2) to TRBJ1-4, with D possibly matching TRBD1 (6 bases). From germline, CDR1 is LGHDT and CDR2 YNNKEL (reference sequence). The CDR3 is 14 residues long. The V end was cut by 3 bases, the J end by 7 bases, with 12 bases between. The CDR3 DNA is TGTGCCAGCAGCCAGGACAGCAGAAGTGAAAAACTGTTTTTT. Its protein is CASSQDSRSEKLFF.

The chain has TRBV11-2 and TRBJ1-1; D not certain. Germline V gene sequence: CDR1 SGHAT, CDR2 FQNNGV. The CDR3 extends over 15 amino acids. Trimming shortened V by 0 bases and J by 6 bases, and 14 bases separated the two germline ends. The CDR3 nucleotides are TGTGCCAGCAGCTTAGATCCGAGTCCCTCCTCTGAAGCTTTCTTT. The encoded protein is CASSLDPSPSSEAFF.

The genes are TRBV4-2 and TRBJ2-2; tentative D call: TRBD2 (5 bases). V was trimmed by 3 bases and J by 4 bases, leaving 12 bases between them. CDR3 length: 15 amino acids. Germline assignment: CDR1 LGHNA and CDR2 YNFKEQ. This CDR3 reads CASSHGSDLTGELFF. CDR3 nucleotide sequence: TGTGCCAGCAGCCATGGGAGCGATCTCACCGGGGAGCTGTTTTTT.

The CDR3, as DNA: TGTGCCAGCAGCAAAGGCGGTTGCAATGAGCAGTTCTTC. Its translation: CASSKGGCNEQFF. V and J are TRBV21-1 and TRBJ2-1; TRBD2, the table's D call, was not compared with the DNA. TRBV21-1 is recorded as a pseudogene. The CDR3 totals 13 residues.

The chain links TRBV12-3 or TRBV12-4 to TRBJ1-1, with a tentative D call TRBD1 (5 bases). With 6 bases removed from V and 5 bases from J, the gap between germline ends came to 13 bases. There are 13 residues in the CDR3. CDR3 in amino acids: CASRRGEGTEAFF. The CDR3 DNA reads as TGTGCCAGCAGACGGGGGGAGGGAACTGAAGCTTTCTTT.

The chain combines TRBV27 with TRBJ1-1, with D perhaps matching TRBD1 (5 bases). Germline V CDR1 and CDR2: MNHEY, SMNVEV (reference sequence). There are 14 residues in the CDR3. V lost 0 bases, J lost 5 bases, and 10 bases lay in between. The CDR3, as DNA: TGTGCCAGCAGTTTATCACGGGGGGTAACTGAAGCTTTCTTT. Amino acids: CASSLSRGVTEAFF.

This clone was seen just once. The chain recombines TRBV28 with TRBJ1-1; D not certain. Per the germline V gene, CDR1 is MDHEN and CDR2 is SYDVKM. Trimming removed 5 bases from V and 1 base from J, with 8 bases in between. This CDR3 spans 13 amino acids. The CDR3 DNA reads TGTGCCAGCAGTGTACTAGCGAACACTGAAGCTTTCTTT. As protein: CASSVLANTEAFF. The complete variable domain, with remaining parts taken from reference TRBV28 and TRBJ1-1, reads DVKVTQSSRYLVKRTGEKVFLECVQDMDHENMFWYRQDPGLGLRLIYFSYDVKMKEKGDIPEGYSVSREKKERFSLILESASTNQTSMYLCASSVLANTEAFFGQGTRLTVV.

This clone appeared a few times. The rearrangement uses TRBV19 and TRBJ2-1, with TRBD2 as a possible D gene (5 bases). The CDR3 is 14 residues long. Trimming took 9 bases from V and 0 from J, leaving 12 bases between them. Germline lookup yields CDR1 LNHDA and CDR2 SQIVND (reference sequence). The CDR3 sequence: CASQRRSSYNEQFF. In DNA form, the CDR3 reads TGTGCCAGCCAGCGGAGGAGCTCCTACAATGAGCAGTTCTTC.

V and J are TRBV5-1 and TRBJ2-3, with TRBD1 identical over 10 bases. Germline lookup yields CDR1 SGHRS and CDR2 YFSETQ. This CDR3 has 15 amino acids. V shed 4 bases, J shed 4 bases, and the junction held 6 bases outside the gene matches. The DNA for the CDR3 is TGCGCCAGCAGCAGGACCGGGACAGGGGCAGATACGCAGTATTTT. It is translated as CASSRTGTGADTQYF.

The chain employs TRBV7-9 and TRBJ1-5, with 9 bases identical to TRBD1. Trimming removed 2 bases from V and 4 bases from J; junction bases left unmatched: 9. The germline CDR1 and CDR2 sequences are SEHNR and FQNEAQ (reference sequence). The CDR3 is 17 residues long. CDR3 sequence (DNA): TGTGCCAGCAGCTTAAGTATCTCCGGGACAGGGAATCAGCCCCAGCATTTT. Its translation is CASSLSISGTGNQPQHF.

The V call is TRBV19, the J call TRBJ2-1, with D possibly matching TRBD1 (6 bases). The germline V gene has CDR1 LNHDA and CDR2 SQIVND (reference sequence). CDR3 length: 13 amino acids. Trimming took 9 bases from V and 2 from J, leaving 11 bases between them. The CDR3 here is CASRTDPYNEQFF. The CDR3, as DNA: TGTGCCAGCCGGACAGATCCCTACAATGAGCAGTTCTTC.

This clone appeared a few times. V and J are TRBV4-1 and TRBJ2-1; 13 bases are shared with TRBD2. The J segment lost 4 bases and the V segment lost 1 base, leaving 4 bases of the junction unmatched. Germline V gives CDR1 MGHRA, CDR2 YSYEKL. CDR3 size: 17 residues. This CDR3 reads CASSQGGLAGVYNEQFF. CDR3 DNA: TGCGCCAGCAGCCAAGGAGGACTAGCGGGAGTATACAATGAGCAGTTCTTC.